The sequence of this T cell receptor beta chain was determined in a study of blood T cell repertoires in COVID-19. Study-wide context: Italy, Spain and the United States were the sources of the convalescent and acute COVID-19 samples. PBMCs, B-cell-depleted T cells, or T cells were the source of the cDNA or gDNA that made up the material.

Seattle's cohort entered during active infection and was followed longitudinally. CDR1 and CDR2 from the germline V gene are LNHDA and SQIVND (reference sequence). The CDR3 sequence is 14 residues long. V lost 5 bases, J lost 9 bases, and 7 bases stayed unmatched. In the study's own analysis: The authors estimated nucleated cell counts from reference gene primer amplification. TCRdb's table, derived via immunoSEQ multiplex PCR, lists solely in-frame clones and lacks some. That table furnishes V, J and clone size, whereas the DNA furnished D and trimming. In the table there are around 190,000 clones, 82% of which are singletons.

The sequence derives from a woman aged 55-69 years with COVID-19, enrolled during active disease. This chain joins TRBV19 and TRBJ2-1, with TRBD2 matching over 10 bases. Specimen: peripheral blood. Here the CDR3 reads CASSDLAGDPEQFF. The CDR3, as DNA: TGTGCCAGTAGTGATCTAGCGGGAGACCCTGAGCAGTTCTTC.